This TCR beta chain was observed in a study of beta chain features in type 1 diabetes (dated by TCRdb to the late 2010s). About the full investigation: Mean age, gender distribution, total cell number and subset yield did not differ between patients and healthy donors. A total of 107,917,701 sorted cells were examined across all samples, and a strong correlation was observed between cell number per subset and RNA yield. Whereas all 28 donors provided naive and central memory subsets, regulatory and stem cell-like memory subsets were isolated from just 8 patients and roughly eight healthy donors. In the study, TCRB repertoires of sorted circulating CD4+ T cell subsets from recently diagnosed type 1 diabetes patients were compared with those of matched healthy donors. The research as a whole found: The naive, central memory and regulatory TCRB repertoires appeared to resemble one another more closely among patients than among healthy donors. Because cDNA was sequenced instead of genomic DNA, activated cells with high expression could be over-represented, although the groups did not differ in activation or CD3 levels. At VDJ recombination sites, patients with type 1 diabetes made fewer insertions and deleted more nucleotides, a pattern implying thymic rearrangement abnormalities. Shorter templates might have been favored by PCR, but patient and control samples were amplified and corrected together, so both groups would have been affected equally by any skew. Only small numbers of individuals were included in the HLA sub-analyses, which left unresolved whether HLA type had any influence on TCRB rearrangement. A moderate but significant shortening of TCRB CDR3 length was observed in type 1 diabetes patients in all four CD4+ subsets.

This clone has a handful of counts. This clone's antigen is unknown. The input lacks base qualities; no much larger clone sits a single base away. Taken from cysteine to phenylalanine, the CDR3 has 16 residues. Only the CDR3 region is kept as DNA, spanning 48 bases read in frame from base 1. Trimming takes 0 bases from V and 3 bases from J, and the germline ends sit 13 bases apart. In the germline V gene, CDR1 corresponds to ENHRY and CDR2 to SYGVKD. Each donor gave one peripheral blood draw, averaging about 120 mL, which was collected into heparinised tubes. A BD FACSAria II was used to sort naive, central memory, regulatory and stem cell-like memory CD4+ T cells with a panel that included CD45RO, CCR7, CD25, CD127, CD95 and CD27. All sorted populations exceeded 95% purity. PBMCs were isolated immediately by Lymphoprep density gradient centrifugation and stained directly without culture. So that batch effects would be minimized, each experiment stained and sorted samples in pairs, pairing one healthy donor with one patient.

The entire amount of isolated RNA was reverse transcribed using the High Capacity cDNA Reverse Transcription Kit, so the sequenced TCRB transcripts were expressed ones. Naive, central memory and regulatory T cell samples underwent deep immunoSEQ sequencing, averaging roughly 3.4 million total reads per sample. After sorted cells were lysed in RLT buffer, RNA was extracted with DNase-treated RNeasy Micro or Mini kits, with the choice depending on cell number. Each cell subset was processed on its own to prevent cross-contamination, while patient and healthy donor samples were processed together. The immunoSEQ multiplex PCR was used to amplify TCRB sequences from cDNA, generating 87-bp fragments that spanned the CDR3 region. The amplicons were sequenced using the Illumina HiSeq platform. For the original study's pipeline: Synthetic template baselines were used to correct PCR bias computationally, reads within Hamming distance 2 were collapsed, and singletons that could not be merged were discarded. Reads were aligned to IMGT to assign V, D and J genes, CDR3 length, and insertions or deletions at six rearrangement sites. Within each subset, clonotype counts were normalized to sorted cell number, and only after that were true diversity and Gini coefficients computed with the tcR R package. The overlap coefficient, calculated on TCRB nucleotide sequences, was used to measure repertoire sharing. Out-of-frame TCRB sequences from naive cells were analyzed to stand in for the pre-selection repertoire. This immuneACCESS table, as held by TCRdb, lists in-frame sequences with V and J called but not all clones. Of the missing ones, under half trace to an unresolved V gene in checked studies; the others have no known cause. That table is the source of V, J and clone size, and D and trimming were worked out from the DNA. Recorded for this sample are 600,000 to 650,000 clones; 15% to 17% of them occurred a single time. The ten top clones hold about 0.086% of the sample.

This receptor was obtained from a man younger than 35 in good health. The rearrangement joined TRBV10-3 to TRBJ2-3, with no confident D gene call. Sequenced input: naive CD4+ T cells from blood. The sample's cell subset or site, from its label and the paper: true naive CD4+ T cells. The nucleotide sequence is given as TGTGCCATCAGTGAGTCGATCCCCGCGCTAACAGATACGCAGTATTTT. This is translated as CAISESIPALTDTQYF.